Listed below are T cell receptor beta chains from one sample, sequenced in a study of T-cell reconstitution after alpha-beta-depleted transplantation in children. MiXCR, run by TCRdb on the PCR reads, gives a single entry per CDR3 protein. The data hold about 1,000,000 distinct CDR3 sequences, with about 29% observed a single time. Sequenced here: PBMCs, mostly from graft donor cells, sampled 360 days after TCRalphabeta/CD19-depleted stem cell transplant. The receptor set was obtained from a boy younger than two who had a stem cell transplant for SCID, so the T cells may come from the graft donor. Both conserved end residues are part of each CDR3. The D gene is left open where the match is weak. A row's size may be missing; if present it is once, few, many or a size class.

clone size	J gene	D gene	V gene	CDR3 protein	CDR3 DNA
few	TRBJ2-7	-	TRBV6-2/TRBV6-3	CASSYSRDPGYPFPSYEQYF	TGTGCCAGCAGTTACTCGAGGGATCCCGGGTACCCCTTTCCCTCCTACGAGCAGTACTTC
few	TRBJ2-1	-	TRBV12-3/TRBV12-4	CASSFPGADNEQFF	TGTGCCAGCAGTTTCCCGGGGGCGGACAATGAGCAGTTCTTC
few	TRBJ2-5	-	TRBV4-1	CASSSQTSQETQYF	TGCGCCAGCAGCAGCCAGACCTCCCAAGAGACCCAGTACTTC
-	TRBJ2-2	-	TRBV9	CASSVGGAGLAGELFF	TGTGCCAGCAGCGTAGGTGGCGCGGGCTTGGCCGGGGAGCTGTTTTTT
-	TRBJ2-1	-	TRBV20-1	CSASKEGRIYNEQFF	TGCAGTGCTAGCAAGGAGGGTCGGATCTACAATGAGCAGTTCTTC
few	TRBJ2-7	-	TRBV18	CASSPGNRAYEQYF	TGTGCCAGCTCACCAGGGAATAGGGCCTACGAGCAGTACTTC
few	TRBJ2-7	-	TRBV5-1	CASSPRTPSYEQYF	TGCGCCAGCAGCCCGAGGACACCCTCCTACGAGCAGTACTTC
-	TRBJ1-1	-	TRBV18	CASSPPGRYEAFF	TGTGCCAGCTCACCCCCGGGCAGGTATGAAGCTTTCTTT
-	TRBJ2-7	-	TRBV25-1	CASSGWTALGQYF	TGTGCCAGCAGTGGGTGGACAGCTCTGGGGCAGTACTTC
-	TRBJ2-1	TRBD1	TRBV2	CASRGQGTRYNEQFF	TGTGCCAGCAGGGGACAGGGAACGAGGTACAATGAGCAGTTCTTC
few	TRBJ2-5	-	TRBV10-3	CAISERVGETQYF	TGTGCCATCAGTGAGAGGGTAGGGGAGACCCAGTACTTC
-	TRBJ2-1	-	TRBV15	CATSTHPDFYPYNEQFF	TGTGCCACCAGCACCCATCCTGACTTCTATCCTTACAATGAGCAGTTCTTC
-	TRBJ2-7	-	TRBV5-1	CASSPLAKSYEQYF	TGCGCCAGCAGCCCCCTAGCGAAATCCTACGAGCAGTACTTC
many	TRBJ2-5	-	TRBV12-3/TRBV12-4	CASSLYETQYF	TGCGCCAGCAGCTTGTATGAGACCCAGTACTTC
-	TRBJ2-5	-	TRBV12-3/TRBV12-4	CASSLGVGGETQYF	TGTGCCAGCAGTTTAGGGGTAGGGGGGGAGACCCAGTACTTC
-	TRBJ1-1	-	TRBV12-3/TRBV12-4	CASSSPQTAITEAFF	TGTGCCAGCAGTAGCCCTCAGACAGCTATCACTGAAGCTTTCTTT
few	TRBJ2-6	TRBD1	TRBV7-9	CASTIYRGAGANVLTF	TGTGCCAGCACCATTTACAGGGGAGCCGGGGCCAACGTCCTGACTTTC
-	TRBJ1-2	TRBD1	TRBV6-5	CASSYQWDRLNYGYTF	TGTGCCAGCAGTTACCAGTGGGACAGACTTAACTATGGCTACACCTTC
few	TRBJ1-5	-	TRBV4-2	CASSQDEGLNQPQHF	TGTGCCAGCAGCCAAGATGAAGGGCTCAATCAGCCCCAGCATTTT
-	TRBJ2-1	-	TRBV19	CASSMGRDEQFF	TGTGCCAGTAGTATGGGGCGTGATGAGCAGTTCTTC
few	TRBJ2-7	-	TRBV28	CASSPGLFYEQYF	TGTGCCAGCAGTCCCGGACTTTTCTACGAGCAGTACTTC
few	TRBJ2-1	-	TRBV15	CATGLVGRSEQFF	TGTGCCACCGGCCTCGTGGGGCGCAGTGAGCAGTTCTTC
few	TRBJ2-3	-	TRBV20-1	CSALRRAGLTDTQYF	TGCAGTGCTCTCCGGCGGGCAGGCCTTACAGATACGCAGTATTTT
-	TRBJ2-1	-	TRBV10-3	CAISDLNDSGAHNEQFF	TGTGCCATCAGTGATTTAAATGATTCCGGGGCTCACAATGAGCAGTTCTTC
-	TRBJ2-3	-	TRBV11-2	CASSLDWGGGTDTQYF	TGTGCCAGCAGCTTAGATTGGGGTGGGGGCACAGATACGCAGTATTTT
-	TRBJ2-1	-	TRBV12-3/TRBV12-4	CASSPSRALNEQFF	TGTGCCAGCAGTCCCTCCCGGGCCCTAAATGAGCAGTTCTTC
-	TRBJ2-7	TRBD1	TRBV5-1	CASSSAGGIFYEQYF	TGCGCCAGCAGCTCCGCAGGGGGTATTTTCTACGAGCAGTACTTC
many	TRBJ2-1	TRBD1	TRBV29-1	CSVGTGGYNEQFF	TGCAGCGTTGGGACAGGGGGGTACAATGAGCAGTTCTTC
-	TRBJ2-2	TRBD1	TRBV4-1	CASSTRGDRAIAGELFF	TGCGCCAGCTCCACGAGGGGGGACAGGGCGATAGCCGGGGAGCTGTTTTTT
few	TRBJ2-7	-	TRBV7-2	CASSFSLRPYEQYF	TGTGCCAGCAGCTTTTCCTTAAGGCCGTACGAGCAGTACTTC
-	TRBJ2-5	-	TRBV20-1	CSALLAGAAVGTQYF	TGCAGTGCCCTTCTCGCAGGGGCCGCGGTAGGGACCCAGTACTTC
few	TRBJ2-5	-	TRBV27	CASSFRRTETQYF	TGTGCCAGCAGTTTCCGAAGAACAGAGACCCAGTACTTC
-	TRBJ2-2	-	TRBV11-1	CASSFPTGTETNTGELFF	TGTGCCAGCAGCTTTCCGACCGGGACGGAGACGAACACCGGGGAGCTGTTTTTT
-	TRBJ2-7	-	TRBV28	CASSSLRVYEQYF	TGTGCCAGCAGTTCGCTCAGGGTCTACGAGCAGTACTTC
many	TRBJ2-7	-	TRBV7-2	CASSQARDFPAYF	TGTGCCAGCAGCCAGGCCCGGGACTTCCCAGCGTACTTC
few	TRBJ2-1	TRBD1	TRBV19	CASTLTGDNEQFF	TGTGCCAGTACCCTGACAGGGGACAATGAGCAGTTCTTC
-	TRBJ1-4	-	TRBV29-1	CSVEVEGFNEKLFF	TGCAGCGTTGAAGTTGAGGGCTTTAATGAAAAACTGTTTTTT
-	TRBJ1-6	TRBD1	TRBV27	CASSPPTGGFSPLHF	TGTGCCAGCAGTCCCCCCACAGGGGGCTTTTCACCCCTCCACTTT
few	TRBJ1-1	-	TRBV18	CASQMGDRLNTEAFF	TGTGCCAGCCAAATGGGGGACCGCTTGAACACTGAAGCTTTCTTT
few	TRBJ2-3	-	TRBV29-1	CSVTGGLGVSTDTQYF	TGCAGCGTCACCGGGGGTCTTGGGGTCTCCACAGATACGCAGTATTTT
-	TRBJ1-2	-	TRBV25-1	CASSGWIFGYTF	TGTGCCAGCAGTGGATGGATCTTTGGCTACACCTTC
-	TRBJ1-4	-	TRBV3-1	CASSQRVEVRGKLFF	TGTGCCAGCAGCCAAAGGGTGGAGGTACGGGGAAAACTGTTTTTT
-	TRBJ2-7	-	TRBV7-9	CASSRLQVDEQYF	TGTGCCAGCAGCCGCCTTCAAGTAGACGAGCAGTACTTC
-	TRBJ2-7	-	TRBV7-2	CASSGRGSGTYEQYF	TGTGCCAGCAGCGGCCGGGGTAGCGGAACCTACGAGCAGTACTTC
-	TRBJ2-1	-	TRBV18	CASSPLAAEQFF	TGTGCCAGCTCACCCCTGGCTGCTGAGCAGTTCTTC
-	TRBJ2-4	-	TRBV6-5	CASSYSTSAKNIQYF	TGTGCCAGCAGTTACTCAACGTCCGCCAAAAACATTCAGTACTTC
-	TRBJ1-1	-	TRBV20-1	CSAPRRENTEAFF	TGCAGTGCTCCCCGACGGGAGAACACTGAAGCTTTCTTT
few	TRBJ1-5	-	TRBV20-1	CSAKISNQPQHF	TGCAGTGCCAAGATTAGCAATCAGCCCCAGCATTTT
-	TRBJ1-2	-	TRBV28	CASSLGAVLDYTF	TGTGCCAGCAGTTTAGGGGCAGTGCTGGACTACACCTTC
few	TRBJ2-6	-	TRBV7-3	CASSSFTRNSGANVLTF	TGTGCCAGCAGCTCCTTTACGAGGAACTCTGGGGCCAACGTCCTGACTTTC
many	TRBJ2-7	-	TRBV4-3	CASSQEDSSYEQYF	TGCGCCAGCAGCCAAGAAGACAGCTCCTACGAGCAGTACTTC
-	TRBJ1-1	-	TRBV12-3/TRBV12-4	CASRKTENTEAFF	TGTGCCAGCAGGAAGACAGAGAACACTGAAGCTTTCTTT
-	TRBJ2-4	-	TRBV20-1	CSARGLLAKNIQYF	TGCAGTGCTAGAGGACTTCTAGCCAAAAACATTCAGTACTTC